This T cell receptor (beta chain) was identified during a study of cytomegalovirus exposure and HLA in healthy donors. Study-wide results and limits: Within an earlier analysis, most TCR beta V segments proved productive either about 90% or about 30% of the time. The listing of about 150 TCR beta chains classed them as cytomegalovirus-associated.

The primer mix had 60 Vbeta and 13 Jbeta primers. Method: immunoSEQ multiplex PCR; TCRdb's copy keeps in-frame clones and lacks some. The sample contains around 200,000 clones, approximately 84% of which appear only once. Notes on this clone: Its antigen is undetermined.

The CDR3 is 16 amino acids. Germline V gene lookup returns CDR1 SGHTA and CDR2 FQGNSA. V shed 4 bases and J 2 bases; nucleotides not matched to a gene: 8. This clonotype was obtained from a woman aged 50 to 65 in good health and CMV-seropositive. V and J are TRBV7-2 and TRBJ2-1; TRBD1 matches 7 bases. Sequences were obtained from PBMCs. The CDR3 DNA reads as TGTGCCAGCAGCTCCGACAGGGTTCGGGCCTACAATGAGCAGTTCTTC. Its protein product is CASSSDRVRAYNEQFF. The whole variable domain, filled in from reference TRBV7-2 and TRBJ2-1, reads GAGVSQSPSNKVTEKGKDVELRCDPISGHTALYWYRQSLGQGLEFLIYFQGNSAPDKSGLPSDRFSAERTGGSVSTLTIQRTQQEDSAVYLCASSSDRVRAYNEQFFGPGTRLTVL.